These 15 T cell receptor beta chains share one sample of origin, sequenced in a study of vaccination and CD4 T cells after COVID-19. Which antigens these TCRs recognize remains unknown. The Oncomine TCR Beta short-read assay was applied to DNA of cultured CD4+ T cells. TCRdb passed the PCR reads through MiXCR, listing each CDR3 protein once. The repertoire includes about 20,000 distinct CDR3 sequences, around 78% of them detected once, and 16% sits in the top ten. Described treatment: approximately 9-day PBMC culture with coronavirus spike peptide pools or control peptides (ViraFEST assay). The source was CD4+ T cells from blood, cultured in vitro, collected after SARS-CoV-2 vaccination. These receptors were collected from a human donor who received a COVID-19 vaccine.

CDR3 region: CSANKPNYGYTF. CDR3 nucleotide sequence: TGCAGTGCCAACAAGCCTAACTATGGCTACACCTTC. V is TRBV20-1 and J is TRBJ1-2; the D is unclear. Germline V CDR1 and CDR2: DFQATT, SNEGSKA (reference sequence). This CDR3 region has 12 residues. Trimming left V 6 bases short and J 0 bases short, with 8 bases between.

The V and J genes are TRBV27 and TRBJ1-6, with TRBD1 identical over 8 bases. This CDR3 is 17 amino acids long. The ends lost 5 bases at V and 6 bases at J; junction bases unmatched: 12. Germline V gene sequence: CDR1 MNHEY, CDR2 SMNVEV (reference sequence). The CDR3 DNA sequence: TGTGCCAGCAGTCCGCGGACAGGGAGTTTGGCTAATTCACCCCTCCACTTT. Its translation: CASSPRTGSLANSPLHF.

The V call is TRBV10-3, the J call TRBJ2-3, with a possible D match to TRBD2 (5 bases). V lost 4 bases, J lost 0 bases, and 14 bases lay in between. Germline CDR1 ENHRY, CDR2 SYGVKD. This CDR3 is built from 16 residues. CDR3 sequence reads: CAISGTSGPSTDTQYF. CDR3 nucleotide sequence: TGTGCCATCAGTGGGACTTCCGGACCTAGCACAGATACGCAGTATTTT.

The V gene is TRBV21-1, the J gene TRBJ1-1; the table's D call, TRBD1, was not checked against the DNA. TRBV21-1 is termed a pseudogene. The CDR3 consists of 15 residues. The CDR3 region is CASSKLRQGDTEAFF. The CDR3 bases are TGTGCCAGCAGCAAACTGAGACAAGGGGACACTGAAGCTTTCTTT.

The chain joins TRBV6-1 to TRBJ2-2, with TRBD2 matching over 9 bases. Trimming cost V 11 bases and J 5 bases; bases outside gene matches: 9. The germline V gene has CDR1 MNHNS and CDR2 SASEGT. There are 14 residues in the CDR3. CDR3 coding DNA: TGTGCCGCTCAGAGCGGGGGGATGACCGGGGAGCTGTTTTTT. It translates to CAAQSGGMTGELFF.

CDR3 nucleotides: TGTGCCAGCAGTGAAGGGGGGAGGACTAATGAAAAACTGTTTTTT. This sequence encodes CASSEGGRTNEKLFF. The J gene is TRBJ1-4, the V gene TRBV25-1, with D possibly TRBD1 on 5 matching bases. Trimming took 2 bases from V and 2 from J, leaving 9 bases between them. The germline V gene has CDR1 MGHDK and CDR2 SYGVNS. The CDR3 length is 15 residues.

This clonotype was found once. V gene TRBV6-5 combines with J gene TRBJ2-2, with 7 bases aligning to TRBD2. The J segment lost 1 base and the V segment lost 2 bases, leaving 4 bases of the junction unmatched. In germline, CDR1 is MNHEY, CDR2 SVGAGI. The CDR3 extends over 16 amino acids. This CDR3 reads CASSYVPGGNTGELFF. The CDR3 nucleotides read TGTGCCAGCAGTTACGTTCCGGGGGGGAACACCGGGGAGCTGTTTTTT.

The V call is TRBV29-1, the J call TRBJ1-2; D is ambiguous. The CDR3 consists of 14 residues. V lost 3 bases to trimming and J lost 2 bases, with 13 bases between them. The germline V gene has CDR1 SQVTM and CDR2 ANQGSEA. The DNA of the CDR3 is TGCAGCGTTGAGGGCCTCACCGCGAACTATGGCTACACCTTC. Translated: CSVEGLTANYGYTF.

The V and J genes are TRBV7-9 and TRBJ1-2; D is possibly TRBD1 (5 bases). V was shortened by 1 base and J by 5 bases, with 11 bases between the two germline ends. From germline, CDR1 is SEHNR and CDR2 FQNEAQ (reference sequence). The CDR3 extends over 14 amino acids. This CDR3 is CASSLGQGHYGYTF. The CDR3, as DNA: TGTGCCAGCAGCTTAGGTCAGGGTCATTATGGCTACACCTTC.

The rearrangement uses TRBV12-3 or TRBV12-4 and TRBJ1-5; 9 bases are shared with TRBD1. The CDR3 is 16 residues long. J gave up 4 bases and V 6 bases, and 10 bases lay outside the gene matches. The CDR3, as DNA: TGTGCCAGCAGCAGAGGGACAGGGTCCATTAATCAGCCCCAGCATTTT. Its translation is CASSRGTGSINQPQHF.

The CDR3: CASSRDLTGNQPQHF. The CDR3 coding sequence is TGTGCCAGCAGCCGGGATCTGACAGGAAATCAGCCCCAGCATTTT. The gene calls are TRBV6-1 and TRBJ1-5; possibly TRBD1 for D (6 bases). The CDR3 has 15 residues. Trimming took off 6 bases at V and 4 bases at J, with 16 bases between the two ends. The germline CDR1 and CDR2 sequences are MNHNS and SASEGT.

The chain has TRBV2 and TRBJ2-7; TRBD1 aligns across 10 bases. Losses at the gene ends were 7 bases for V and 5 bases for J; bases not matched to a gene: 5. This CDR3 has 13 amino acids. Germline V gives CDR1 SNHLY, CDR2 FYNNEI. The CDR3 sequence: CASTRQGAHEQYF. The CDR3 nucleotides read TGTGCCAGCACTAGACAGGGGGCGCACGAGCAGTACTTC. The whole variable domain, filled in from reference TRBV2 and TRBJ2-7, reads EPEVTQTPSHQVTQMGQEVILRCVPISNHLYFYWYRQILGQKVEFLVSFYNNEISEKSEIFDDQFSVERPDGSNFTLKIRSTKLEDSAMYFCASTRQGAHEQYFGPGTRLTVT.

This chain connects TRBV30 to TRBJ1-1; D is perhaps TRBD1 (6 bases). Germline V lookup: CDR1 GTSNPN, CDR2 SVGIG (reference sequence). The CDR3 extends over 17 amino acids. V was cut by 4 bases and J by 0 bases, with 21 bases left in between. CDR3 sequence: CAWTAGARGGVNTEAFF. CDR3 nucleotides: TGTGCCTGGACCGCAGGGGCGCGAGGCGGGGTGAACACTGAAGCTTTCTTT.

The chain is built from TRBV11-2 and TRBJ2-5, with 8 bases matching TRBD2. Germline V gene data show CDR1 as SGHAT and CDR2 as FQNNGV. The CDR3 has 16 amino acids. Trimming removed 0 bases from V and 4 bases from J; junction bases left unmatched: 7. The CDR3 protein is CASSLELSGGRETQYF. In nucleotides, the CDR3 is TGTGCCAGCAGCTTAGAACTATCGGGGGGGCGAGAGACCCAGTACTTC.

V usage is TRBV3-1 and J usage is TRBJ2-3, with TRBD2 matching over 9 bases. Per germline, CDR1 LGHDT and CDR2 YNNKEL (reference sequence). The CDR3 extends over 17 amino acids. V was clipped by 0 bases and J by 2 bases; unmatched bases: 6. In nucleotides, the CDR3 is TGTGCCAGCAGCCAAGATAGCGCGGGGGGGCCCACAGATACGCAGTATTTT. This gives the protein CASSQDSAGGPTDTQYF.